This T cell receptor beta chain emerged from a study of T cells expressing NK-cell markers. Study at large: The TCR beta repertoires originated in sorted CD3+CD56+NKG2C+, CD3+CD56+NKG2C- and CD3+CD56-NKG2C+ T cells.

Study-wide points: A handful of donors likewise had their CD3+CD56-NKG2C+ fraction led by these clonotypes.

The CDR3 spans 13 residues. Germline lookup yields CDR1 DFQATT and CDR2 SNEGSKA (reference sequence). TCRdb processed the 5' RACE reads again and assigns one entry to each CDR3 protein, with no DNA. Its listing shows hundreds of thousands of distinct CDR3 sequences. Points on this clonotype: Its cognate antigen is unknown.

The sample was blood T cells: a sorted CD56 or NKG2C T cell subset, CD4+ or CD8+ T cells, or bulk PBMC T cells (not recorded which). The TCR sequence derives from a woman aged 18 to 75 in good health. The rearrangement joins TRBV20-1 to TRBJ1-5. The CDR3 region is CSATSSKDQPQHF.